This is a list of T cell receptor beta chains from one sample in a study of cytomegalovirus exposure and HLA in healthy donors. Profiled with immunoSEQ multiplex PCR; TCRdb holds only in-frame clones, not every one. This table holds 150,000 to 200,000 clones, 75% to 85% found once. Sequencing input: PBMCs. The receptors come from a woman aged 30 to 39 in good health and CMV-seropositive. The CDR3 runs from the conserved cysteine through the conserved F or W. A D gene is named only where the DNA matches it firmly.

D gene,V gene,J gene,CDR3 DNA,CDR3 protein
-,TRBV7-2,TRBJ1-1,TGTGCCAGCAGCTTTAGTCAAAACACTGAAGCTTTCTTT,CASSFSQNTEAFF
TRBD1,TRBV6-5,TRBJ2-1,TGTGCCAGCAAAGGGGCCCCGGGACAGGGATATGAGCAGTTCTTC,CASKGAPGQGYEQFF
-,TRBV10-1,TRBJ2-3,TGCGCCAGCGGACGGGGGAACACAGATACGCAGTATTTT,CASGRGNTDTQYF
TRBD1,TRBV6-1,TRBJ2-5,TGTGCCAGCAGTGAAATCTGGGACAGGGGCCAAGAGACCCAGTACTTC,CASSEIWDRGQETQYF
-,TRBV28,TRBJ1-1,TGTGCCAGCAGTCCAGAGTCCGCCGAGGGCATTGTGAGCGGCACTGAAGCTTTCTTT,CASSPESAEGIVSGTEAFF
TRBD2,TRBV20-1,TRBJ2-7,TGCAGTGGGACTAGCGGTTACGAGCAGTACTTC,CSGTSGYEQYF
TRBD1,TRBV18,TRBJ1-2,TGTGCCAGCTCACCCGAGGACAGGGGAAACCGGGGCTACACCTTC,CASSPEDRGNRGYTF
TRBD1,TRBV28,TRBJ1-1,TGTGCCAGCAGCCTGGACAGGGATACTGAAGCTTTCTTT,CASSLDRDTEAFF
-,TRBV6-4,TRBJ2-1,TGTGCCAGCAGTGACTCGATACTAGTTAGTTTAGATCCCGGTTCCTACAATGAGCAGTTCTTC,CASSDSILVSLDPGSYNEQFF
TRBD2,TRBV6-1,TRBJ2-3,TGTGCCAGCAGTGAAGCTGGGGGAGGGAGACGTTCAGATACGCAGTATTTT,CASSEAGGGRRSDTQYF
-,TRBV7-8,TRBJ2-1,TGTGCCAGCAGCTTAGCCGAGAGTTCCTACAATGAGCAGTTCTTC,CASSLAESSYNEQFF
TRBD2,TRBV12-5,TRBJ2-7,TGTGCTAGTGGTTTGGGCCTGACTAGCGGGAGTTACGAGCAGTACTTC,CASGLGLTSGSYEQYF